This entry concerns a single T cell receptor (beta chain). Its target is not known. Purities over 95% were achieved in all sorted populations. The sample originates from a study of beta chain features in type 1 diabetes. Study-wide results and limits: Any HLA effect on TCRB rearrangement was left unresolved by small sub-analyses. Patients' naive, central memory and regulatory TCRB repertoires appeared more alike than those of healthy donors. TCRB CDR3s were moderately but significantly shorter in Type 1 diabetes patients in all four CD4+ subsets.

The sequenced template was cDNA made from the entire isolated RNA. The table came from immunoSEQ multiplex PCR; TCRdb's copy has only in-frame clones and leaves some out. This table has 20,000 to 25,000 clones, 60% to 80% appearing once. Sequenced: Tregs from blood. The clonotype was recovered from a woman aged 40 to 50 in good health.

CDR3 nucleotides: TGTGCCAGCAGCTTCGAACAGCACACTGAAGCTTTCTTT. The encoded protein is CASSFEQHTEAFF. The J gene is TRBJ1-1, the V gene TRBV7-9; D is unclear. Germline V lookup: CDR1 SEHNR, CDR2 FQNEAQ (reference sequence). The germline V and J ends were trimmed by 3 bases and 3 bases, with 8 bases remaining between them. This CDR3 has 13 residues.